The 17 T cell receptor beta chains reported below all come from one sample, sequenced in a study of T cell responses to AZD1222 COVID-19 vaccine. Here immunoSEQ multiplex PCR was the method, and the copy in TCRdb shows in-frame clones only, minus some. Seen here are under 150,000 clones, roughly 90% observed once, and the top ten hold 1.5% to 2%. Sample: peripheral blood, taken 28 days after the second AZD1222 dose. The receptors come from an adult who received the AZD1222 COVID-19 vaccine.

The rearrangement joins TRBV4-3 to TRBJ2-4; 16 bases are shared with TRBD2. In germline, CDR1 is LGHNA, CDR2 YSLEER. The junction had 10 bases not matched to a gene; V was cut back by 5 bases and J by 6 bases. The CDR3 extends over 18 amino acids. The CDR3 DNA sequence: TGCGCCAGCAGCACCGGGACTAGCGGGAGGGTCCAGGGAAACATTCAGTACTTC. This codes for CASSTGTSGRVQGNIQYF.

The J gene is TRBJ1-1, the V gene TRBV19, with D perhaps matching TRBD1 (6 bases). This CDR3 has 13 amino acids. The V and J ends lost 6 bases and 1 base respectively, with 9 bases between them. Germline CDR1 and CDR2: LNHDA and SQIVND (reference sequence). The DNA of the CDR3 is TGTGCCAGTAGCCGACAGGCGAACACTGAAGCTTTCTTT. Translating gives CASSRQANTEAFF. The variable domain in full, completed from reference TRBV19 and TRBJ1-1, reads DGGITQSPKYLFRKEGQNVTLSCEQNLNHDAMYWYRQDPGQGLRLIYYSQIVNDFQKGDIAEGYSVSREKKESFPLTVTSAQKNPTAFYLCASSRQANTEAFFGQGTRLTVV.

The chain uses TRBV5-1 and TRBJ1-1; the D gene is possibly TRBD1 (5 bases). The CDR3 loop spans 14 amino acids. Deletions cut 4 bases from V and 4 bases from J, with 14 bases between. The germline V gene encodes CDR1 SGHRS and CDR2 YFSETQ. CDR3 sequence (DNA): TGCGCCAGCAGCGCTTGGGGGGGATCCACTGAAGCTTTCTTT. Its protein product is CASSAWGGSTEAFF.

The chain uses TRBV3-1 (or the pseudogene TRBV3-2) and TRBJ2-2; TRBD2 is a possible D gene (6 bases). Germline V gene lookup returns CDR1 LGHDT and CDR2 YNNKEL (reference sequence). Trimming shortened V by 1 base and J by 6 bases, and 9 bases separated the two germline ends. CDR3 length: 14 residues. The CDR3, as DNA: TGTGCCAGCAGCCAAGCCGGGGGAGCCGGGGAGCTGTTTTTT. It is translated as CASSQAGGAGELFF.

The genes are TRBV5-5 and TRBJ2-7; 7 bases agree with TRBD2. The CDR3 loop spans 15 amino acids. Per germline, CDR1 SGHKS and CDR2 YYEKEE (reference sequence). V was pared by 0 bases and J by 2 bases, with 5 bases of the junction left unmatched. The CDR3 region is CASSLGLAETYEQYF. DNA of the CDR3: TGTGCCAGCAGCTTGGGGCTAGCGGAAACCTACGAGCAGTACTTC.

V is TRBV30 and J is TRBJ1-4, with TRBD1 identical over 9 bases. The CDR3 sequence is 16 residues long. V dropped 5 bases and J dropped 0; count of bases not matched to a gene: 7. Germline lookup yields CDR1 GTSNPN and CDR2 SVGIG (reference sequence). CDR3 amino acids: CAWWDRARSTNEKLFF. In DNA, the CDR3 is TGTGCCTGGTGGGACAGGGCTCGATCAACTAATGAAAAACTGTTTTTT.

The chain links TRBV28 to TRBJ2-1; D gene uncertain. Trimming left V 5 bases short and J 12 bases short, with 17 bases between. Germline-derived CDR1 and CDR2 are MDHEN and SYDVKM. This CDR3 contains 13 residues. The chain's CDR3 is CASSPLLAGRQFF. CDR3 in DNA: TGTGCCAGCAGTCCCCTACTTGCAGGAAGGCAGTTCTTC.

The chain is built from TRBV5-5 and TRBJ1-5; D possibly corresponds to TRBD1 (5 bases). The CDR3 totals 15 residues. Looked up from germline, CDR1 is SGHKS and CDR2 is YYEKEE (reference sequence). Deletions cut 4 bases from V and 7 bases from J, with 18 bases between. DNA for the CDR3: TGTGCCAGCAGCCCCTGGCAGGGAGGATGGCAGCCCCAGCATTTT. Its translation: CASSPWQGGWQPQHF.

The chain has TRBV5-1 and TRBJ2-3; perhaps TRBD1 as D (6 bases). V shed 2 bases and J shed 6 bases, with 16 bases lying between them. Germline V gene data show CDR1 as SGHRS and CDR2 as YFSETQ. The CDR3 is made up of 15 amino acids. CDR3 DNA: TGCGCCAGCAGCTTATATGGACAGATACCGGATACGCAGTATTTT. Its translation is CASSLYGQIPDTQYF. The full variable domain, in which reference TRBV5-1 and TRBJ2-3 provide the parts outside the CDR3, is KAGVTQTPRYLIKTRGQQVTLSCSPISGHRSVSWYQQTPGQGLQFLFEYFSETQRNKGNFPGRFSGRQFSNSRSEMNVSTLELGDSALYLCASSLYGQIPDTQYFGPGTRLTVL.

The chain carries TRBV2 and TRBJ2-5; D possibly corresponds to TRBD1 (6 bases). Looked up from germline, CDR1 is SNHLY and CDR2 is FYNNEI. The CDR3 runs to 15 residues. The germline V and J ends were trimmed by 1 base and 4 bases, with 13 bases remaining between them. CDR3 bases: TGTGCCAGCAGTGAAGGAATGGGGGCCGCAGAGACCCAGTACTTC. Protein product: CASSEGMGAAETQYF.

This sequence joins TRBV3-1 (or the pseudogene TRBV3-2) and TRBJ1-1; D not certain. V was clipped by 6 bases and J by 1 base, with 18 bases between them. This CDR3 region has 16 residues. From germline, CDR1 is LGHDT and CDR2 YNNKEL (reference sequence). This CDR3 is CASSRTVVGSNTEAFF. CDR3 DNA: TGTGCCAGCAGTCGGACGGTGGTAGGCTCGAACACTGAAGCTTTCTTT.

V and J are TRBV11-2 and TRBJ2-1; TRBD1 matches 9 bases. CDR3 length: 13 amino acids. Losses at the gene ends were 8 bases for V and 7 bases for J; bases not matched to a gene: 6. CDR1 is SGHAT, CDR2 FQNNGV, per germline. The chain's CDR3 is CASVGQGKNEQFF. CDR3 nucleotides: TGTGCCAGCGTCGGACAGGGGAAGAATGAGCAGTTCTTC.

The sample holds one count of this clone. The chain links TRBV11-2 to TRBJ2-1, with 12 nucleotides matching TRBD2. The CDR3 consists of 19 residues. V dropped 4 bases and J dropped 4; count of bases not matched to a gene: 14. In germline, CDR1 is SGHAT, CDR2 FQNNGV. Here the CDR3 DNA reads TGTGCCAGCAGCTCCCCGCGACTAGCGGGGGCGGGTAGGTACAATGAGCAGTTCTTC. This translates into CASSSPRLAGAGRYNEQFF. Supplemented by reference TRBV11-2 and TRBJ2-1, the full variable domain reads EAGVAQSPRYKIIEKRQSVAFWCNPISGHATLYWYQQILGQGPKLLIQFQNNGVVDDSQLPKDRFSAERLKGVDSTLKIQPAKLEDSAVYLCASSSPRLAGAGRYNEQFFGPGTRLTVL.

This clone appeared once. V usage is TRBV5-5 and J usage is TRBJ1-1; perhaps TRBD1 as D (5 bases). Germline lookup yields CDR1 SGHKS and CDR2 YYEKEE (reference sequence). The length of the CDR3 is 14 residues. The ends were cut back, 6 bases at V and 2 bases at J, with 14 bases in the middle. Here the CDR3 reads CASTPAGENTEAFF. The CDR3 bases are TGTGCCAGCACCCCGGCGGGGGAAAACACTGAAGCTTTCTTT. Complete variable domain (other parts from reference TRBV5-5 and TRBJ1-1): DAGVTQSPTHLIKTRGQQVTLRCSPISGHKSVSWYQQVLGQGPQFIFQYYEKEERGRGNFPDRFSARQFPNYSSELNVNALLLGDSALYLCASTPAGENTEAFFGQGTRLTVV.

V gene TRBV27 combines with J gene TRBJ2-1; D perhaps matches TRBD2 (6 bases). The CDR3 totals 14 residues. Trimming took off 6 bases at V and 5 bases at J, with 14 bases between the two ends. Germline-derived CDR1 and CDR2 are MNHEY and SMNVEV (reference sequence). The CDR3 region has the DNA TGTGCCAGCAGCGGTCTAGCGTTCAACAATGAGCAGTTCTTC. This encodes CASSGLAFNNEQFF.

This clone was counted only a few times. The rearrangement links TRBV27 to TRBJ1-2, with D perhaps TRBD1 (6 bases). The CDR3 is 14 amino acids. The V gene lost 6 bases and the J gene lost 5 bases, with 16 bases spanning the gap. Germline-derived CDR1 and CDR2 are MNHEY and SMNVEV (reference sequence). This chain's CDR3 is CASRLQGDWYGYTF. The CDR3 DNA is TGTGCCAGCAGGTTACAGGGCGACTGGTATGGCTACACCTTC.

The rearrangement links TRBV28 to TRBJ1-6; TRBD1 matches at 9 bases. Trimming at V came to 10 bases and at J to 5 bases, leaving 6 bases not matched to a gene. Germline CDR1 reads MDHEN; CDR2 reads SYDVKM. The CDR3 runs to 14 residues. For the CDR3, the DNA is TGTGCCATCAGGACAGGGGAGAATAATTCACCCCTCCACTTT. This translates into CAIRTGENNSPLHF.